This T cell receptor (beta chain) was sequenced in a study of identical twins. V was shortened by 7 bases and J by 6 bases, with 23 bases between the two germline ends. CDR1 and CDR2 from the germline V gene are SGHRS and YFSETQ. CDR3 length equals 15 residues. TCRdb fed the 5' RACE reads into MiXCR, producing one record per CDR3 protein. This sample has about 570,000 distinct CDR3 sequences; more than 9% occur once, and the top ten carry around 3.1%. The same data also contributed to another study, on yellow fever vaccine responses in identical twins. That paper adds: Vaccine T cell responses of twins reportedly seemed partly convergent and partly personalized.

This rearrangement joins TRBV5-1 to TRBJ2-7; D gene ambiguous. The sequenced sample was PBMCs. The sequence was collected from a woman aged 18 to 35 in good health. CDR3 residues: CASSLDRVPMGEQYF. CDR3 in DNA: TGCGCCAGCTCCCTTGATCGGGTCCCAATGGGCGAGCAGTACTTC.